This paragraph reports one TCR beta chain. Its antigen is as yet unknown. PCR amplification relied on 60 Vbeta primers (plus 13 Jbeta primers). Method: immunoSEQ multiplex PCR; TCRdb's copy keeps in-frame clones and lacks some. This sample yields about 170,000 clones, of which around 74% are seen a single time; approximately 2% belongs to the top ten. This record comes from a study of cytomegalovirus exposure and HLA in healthy donors. As for the study in general: An early release of data contained about 85 million unique TCRs, which came from HLA-typed donors.

The V segment lost 6 bases and the J segment 4 bases; nucleotides outside the gene matches: 12. This CDR3 region has 15 residues. The germline CDR1 and CDR2 sequences are MNHEY and SVGAGI. Whole-study findings and limits: In vitro confirmation showed a few CMV-associated chains to be CMV antigen specific.

V and J are TRBV6-5 and TRBJ2-7, with 7 bases aligning to TRBD1. The sequenced sample was PBMCs. The source of this sequence is a female donor in good health and CMV-seronegative. CDR3 DNA sequence: TGTGCCAGCAGACTACGCAGGGGGTCGACGTACGAGCAGTACTTC. It encodes CASRLRRGSTYEQYF.